This TCR beta chain was sequenced for a study of post-analysis software for immune sequencing data. Study results and limitations: Controls showed lower frequencies than patients for roughly five TRBV segments, and TRBV5-6, TRBV5-1 and TRBV20-1 were among these.

Worth noting for this clonotype: Its specificity is unknown.

Germline-derived CDR1 and CDR2 are SQVTM and ANQGSEA. The V gene lost 8 bases and the J gene lost 3 bases, with 10 bases spanning the gap. The CDR3 runs to 11 residues. Prepared TCR beta cDNA libraries contained unique molecular identifiers. In TCRdb, the PCR reads were re-called with MiXCR into one record per CDR3 protein. The table has roughly 800,000 distinct CDR3 sequences, approximately 53% seen once. The sequencing sample was made of blood. The receptor was isolated from a girl aged 5-17 years with multiple sclerosis. The V gene is TRBV29-1, the J gene TRBJ1-1, with unresolved D. This CDR3 is CSTPEDTEAFF. For the CDR3, the DNA is TGCAGCACCCCAGAGGACACTGAAGCTTTCTTT.